Shown below are 18 T cell receptor beta chains from a single sample sequenced in a study of human T cells and chemical hapten exposure. TCRdb itself ran the RACE reads through MiXCR, one entry per CDR3 protein. The sample comprises tens of thousands of distinct CDR3 sequences, about 9.4% of which are singletons, and more than 4% rests with the top ten. Sample time point: patch test 2, 6 weeks after DPC sensitization. The treatment here: therapeutic diphenylcyclopropenone sensitization with weekly scalp DPC. The specimen comprised whole blood, sampled in connection with sensitization to the hapten diphenylcyclopropenone (DPC). These receptors came from a woman in her forties or fifties with alopecia areata. Some clones in this sample may be carry-over from other donors' samples.

This clonotype has at least ten counts. CDR3 nucleotides: TGCAGTGCTTTACTAGCGGGAGTATTTGAGACCCAGTACTTC. Translation gives CSALLAGVFETQYF. The V and J genes are TRBV20-1 and TRBJ2-5, with 11 bases that match TRBD2. The length of the CDR3 is 14 residues. CDR1 and CDR2 (germline): DFQATT, SNEGSKA (reference sequence). Trimming at V came to 5 bases and at J to 5 bases, leaving 7 bases not matched to a gene.

This clonotype was seen repeatedly, ten times or more. The CDR3 nucleotides are TGCAGTGCTACGAGTGGACAGGCTAACTATGGCTACACCTTC. Its translation is CSATSGQANYGYTF. This sequence joins TRBV20-1 and TRBJ1-2, with 7 nucleotides matching TRBD1. The germline V gene has CDR1 DFQATT and CDR2 SNEGSKA (reference sequence). This CDR3 is 14 amino acids long. J gave up 0 bases and V 4 bases, and 5 bases lay outside the gene matches.

This clonotype was seen repeatedly, ten times or more. The V gene is TRBV20-1, the J gene TRBJ2-1, with D perhaps TRBD2 (6 bases). CDR1 and CDR2 from the germline V gene are DFQATT and SNEGSKA (reference sequence). The CDR3 runs to 14 residues. Trimming took off 6 bases at V and 2 bases at J, with 14 bases between the two ends. The CDR3 region has the DNA TGCAGTGCGAAGACCGGGACTGCCTACAATGAGCAGTTCTTC. Amino acid sequence: CSAKTGTAYNEQFF.

This clonotype was recorded many times. This chain links TRBV6-5 with TRBJ1-3, with D possibly being TRBD1 (5 bases). CDR3 length equals 20 residues. Trimming pared 2 bases from V and 0 bases from J, leaving 23 bases between. Per the germline V gene, CDR1 is MNHEY and CDR2 is SVGAGI. The CDR3 region is CASSYRRPSPGTYSGNTIYF. CDR3 nucleotide sequence: TGTGCCAGCAGTTACCGTCGCCCTTCTCCCGGGACCTACTCTGGAAACACCATATATTTT.

In the case of this clonotype: At one end the junction does not follow the germline gene, possibly because of a read error. J is TRBJ2-5 and V is TRBV4-1, with 10 nucleotides matching TRBD2. The CDR3 is 16 residues long. CDR1 is MGHRA and CDR2 is YSYEKL in the germline V gene. For the CDR3, the DNA is TGCGCCAGCAGCCGACTAGCGGGCCCTATGGAAGAAACCCAGTACTTC. This codes for CASSRLAGPMEETQYF.

This clonotype was recorded once. V usage is TRBV4-1 and J usage is TRBJ1-1; D perhaps matches TRBD1 (5 bases). The ends were cut back, 1 base at V and 3 bases at J, with 15 bases in the middle. CDR1 is MGHRA and CDR2 is YSYEKL in the germline V gene. This CDR3 has 16 amino acids. CDR3 amino acids: CASSQGEGAGYTEAFF. The CDR3, as DNA: TGCGCCAGCAGCCAAGGTGAAGGGGCGGGGTACACTGAAGCTTTCTTT.

This clonotype was counted at least ten times. CDR3: CSVARTGEETQYF. The CDR3 DNA reads as TGCAGCGTTGCTCGGACAGGGGAGGAGACCCAGTACTTC. The chain recombines TRBV29-1 with TRBJ2-5; 9 bases line up with TRBD1. The CDR3 totals 13 residues. Germline CDR1 is SQVTM and CDR2 is ANQGSEA. The trim removed 4 bases at V and 5 bases at J, leaving 5 bases unmatched.

The chain recombines TRBV16 with TRBJ1-1, with D perhaps TRBD1 (5 bases). Deletions cut 0 bases from V and 5 bases from J, with 7 bases between. The CDR3 has 13 residues. The germline V gene has CDR1 KGHSY and CDR2 FQNENV. The CDR3 DNA sequence: TGTGCCAGCAGCCAATCTGGGGGTACTGAAGCTTTCTTT. It encodes CASSQSGGTEAFF. Using reference TRBV16 and TRBJ1-1 for the parts outside the CDR3, the full variable domain is GEEVAQTPKHLVRGEGQKAKLYCAPIKGHSYVFWYQQVLKNEFKFLISFQNENVFDETGMPKERFSAKCLPNSPCSLEIQATKLEDSAVYFCASSQSGGTEAFFGQGTRLTVV.

This clonotype was counted a few times. The rearrangement uses TRBV12-3 or TRBV12-4 and TRBJ2-3, with a tentative D call TRBD1 (5 bases). The CDR3 runs to 13 residues. V dropped 3 bases and J dropped 4 bases, with 8 bases sitting between them. The CDR3 reads CASSLGPADTQYF. The CDR3 DNA is TGTGCCAGCAGTTTGGGGCCTGCAGATACGCAGTATTTT.

In the case of this clonotype: Just one base apart from a much larger clone, this may be a read error. The chain joins TRBV29-1 to TRBJ1-1, with D unclear. The length of the CDR3 is 12 residues. Per germline, CDR1 SQVTM and CDR2 ANQGSEA. In DNA, the CDR3 is TGCTGCGTTGTTGAGGCGCAGACTGAAGCTTTCTTT. Translated, it gives CCVVEAQTEAFF. The full variable domain, rest sourced from reference TRBV29-1 and TRBJ1-1, is SAVISQKPSRDICQRGTSLTIQCQVDSQVTMMFWYRQQPGQSLTLIATANQGSEATYESGFVIDKFPISRPNLTFSTLTVSNMSPEDSSIYLCCVVEAQTEAFFGQGTRLTVV.

This chain joins TRBV7-8 and TRBJ2-7; D gene unclear. With 3 bases removed from V and 0 bases from J, the gap between germline ends came to 9 bases. The CDR3 has 14 amino acids. The germline V gene encodes CDR1 SGHVS and CDR2 FQNEAQ. The CDR3 loop reads CASSFRFFSYEQYF. The CDR3 nucleotides read TGTGCCAGCAGCTTCAGATTTTTCTCCTACGAGCAGTACTTC. The complete variable domain, with remaining parts taken from reference TRBV7-8 and TRBJ2-7, reads GAGVSQSPRYKVAKRGQDVALRCDPISGHVSLFWYQQALGQGPEFLTYFQNEAQLDKSGLPSDRFFAERPEGSVSTLKIQRTQQEDSAVYLCASSFRFFSYEQYFGPGTRLTVT.

The gene calls are TRBV18 and TRBJ1-1; D may be TRBD1 (6 bases). The V gene lost 2 bases and the J gene lost 1 base, with 14 bases spanning the gap. There are 16 residues in the CDR3. Germline CDR1 is KGHSH and CDR2 is LQKENI. This CDR3 reads CASSPSGGLRNTEAFF. The CDR3 DNA reads as TGTGCCAGCTCACCATCTGGGGGGCTAAGGAACACTGAAGCTTTCTTT.

This clonotype showed up just a few times. At one end, the junction sequence differs from germline, possibly due to a read error. J is TRBJ2-5 and V is TRBV28, with D maybe TRBD2 (6 bases). The CDR3 covers 11 residues. CDR1 and CDR2 from the germline V gene are MDHEN and SYDVKM. The CDR3: CTSGQQETQYF. As DNA, the CDR3 is TGTACCAGCGGGCAACAAGAGACCCAGTACTTC. Based on the CDR3 plus reference TRBV28 and TRBJ2-5, the full variable domain is DVKVTQSSRYLVKRTGEKVFLECVQDMDHENMFWYRQDPGLGLRLIYFSYDVKMKEKGDIPEGYSVSREKKERFSLILESASTNQTSMYLCTSGQQETQYFGPGTRLLVL.

The V call is TRBV6-1, the J call TRBJ1-5, with a possible D match to TRBD1 (5 bases). The CDR3 loop spans 13 amino acids. Germline-derived CDR1 and CDR2 are MNHNS and SASEGT. Trimming cost V 6 bases and J 5 bases, with 11 bases left between them. This CDR3 is CASRLDIYQPQHF. For the CDR3, the DNA is TGTGCCAGCAGATTGGACATTTATCAGCCCCAGCATTTT.

This clonotype was observed at least ten times. This chain joins TRBV5-1 and TRBJ2-3; 10 bases line up with TRBD1. The CDR3 totals 15 residues. From germline, CDR1 is SGHRS and CDR2 YFSETQ. The J segment lost 3 bases and the V segment lost 4 bases, leaving 5 bases of the junction unmatched. The CDR3 loop is CASSRDRGQTDTQYF. Here the CDR3 DNA reads TGCGCCAGCAGCCGTGACAGGGGGCAAACAGATACGCAGTATTTT.

The sample holds many counts of this clonotype. This sequence joins TRBV7-8 and TRBJ2-5; 9 positions match TRBD2. After removal of 2 bases from V and 6 bases from J, the junction contained 7 bases not matched to a gene. The germline gives CDR1 SGHVS, CDR2 FQNEAQ. The length of the CDR3 is 15 residues. CDR3 coding DNA: TGTGCCAGCAGCTTATGGCGGGAGGGGTTGCAGACCCAGTACTTC. Protein: CASSLWREGLQTQYF.

The table lists this clonotype with many counts. The chain is built from TRBV5-1 and TRBJ1-1; D may be TRBD1 (5 bases). Germline V gives CDR1 SGHRS, CDR2 YFSETQ. The V end lost 2 bases, the J end lost 8 bases, and 16 bases lay between the germline ends. The CDR3 runs to 14 residues. CDR3 amino acids: CASSFAGAAREAFF. CDR3 coding DNA: TGCGCCAGCAGCTTCGCCGGGGCCGCACGGGAAGCTTTCTTT. Together with reference TRBV5-1 and TRBJ1-1, the CDR3 gives the full variable domain: KAGVTQTPRYLIKTRGQQVTLSCSPISGHRSVSWYQQTPGQGLQFLFEYFSETQRNKGNFPGRFSGRQFSNSRSEMNVSTLELGDSALYLCASSFAGAAREAFFGQGTRLTVV.

This chain links TRBV28 with TRBJ2-7; D might be TRBD1 (8 bases). V was clipped by 3 bases and J by 6 bases, with 27 bases between them. The CDR3 is made up of 18 amino acids. CDR1 and CDR2 from the germline V gene are MDHEN and SYDVKM. The CDR3 loop is CASSFPQTGEGRDREQYF. Here the CDR3 DNA reads TGTGCCAGCAGTTTCCCACAGACAGGGGAGGGACGGGATCGCGAGCAGTACTTC.